The clone carrying this T cell receptor beta chain was recorded a few times. What it recognizes is unknown. The germline V gene has CDR1 MNHEY and CDR2 SVGEGT. The CDR3 runs 16 residues. Trimming cost V 2 bases and J 3 bases; bases outside gene matches: 7. TCRdb processed the 5' RACE reads anew with MiXCR; each CDR3 protein has one entry. In the table there are around 450,000 distinct CDR3 sequences, 14% of which are singletons. The data belong to a study of identical twins. Findings and limits, study-wide: Where out-of-frame alpha sequences were twin-shared, they showed excess low generation probability. There were fewer insertions in abundant cord blood beta clonotypes, but memory repertoires showed no such pattern. Modelling approaches yielded underestimates of out-of-frame TCR alpha sharing between monozygotic twins.

These data were also reused for a study on yellow fever vaccine responses in identical twins. This second report adds: Twins reportedly mounted vaccine T cell responses that seemed partly convergent, partly personalized.

This clonotype was obtained from a woman between 18 and 29 years old in good health. The specimen sequenced was CD4+ T cells sorted from blood. The V call is TRBV6-2 or TRBV6-3, the J call TRBJ1-3; 7 bases line up with TRBD1. The CDR3 reads CASSYEDRRLGNTIYF. CDR3 sequence (DNA): TGTGCCAGCAGTTACGAGGACAGGCGTCTTGGAAACACCATATATTTT.